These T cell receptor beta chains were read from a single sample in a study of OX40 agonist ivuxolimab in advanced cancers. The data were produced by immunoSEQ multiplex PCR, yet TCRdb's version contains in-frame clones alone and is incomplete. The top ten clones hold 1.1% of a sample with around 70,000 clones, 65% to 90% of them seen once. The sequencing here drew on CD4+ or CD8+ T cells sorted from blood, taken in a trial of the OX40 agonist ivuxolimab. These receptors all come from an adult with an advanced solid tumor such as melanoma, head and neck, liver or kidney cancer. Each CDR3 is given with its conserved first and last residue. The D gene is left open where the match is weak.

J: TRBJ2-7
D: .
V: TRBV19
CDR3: CASIGPRDRLTYEQYF

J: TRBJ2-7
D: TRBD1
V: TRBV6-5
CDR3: CASSSAGGSYEQYF

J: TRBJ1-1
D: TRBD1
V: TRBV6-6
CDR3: CASRDRTGANTEAFF

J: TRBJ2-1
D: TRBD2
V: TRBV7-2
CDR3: CASSLRSYSGRYNEQFF

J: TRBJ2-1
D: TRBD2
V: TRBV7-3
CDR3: CASRLTGLANNEQFF

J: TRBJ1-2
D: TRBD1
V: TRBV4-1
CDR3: CASTLTGSTDYGYTF

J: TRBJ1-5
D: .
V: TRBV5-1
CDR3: CASSLFGNQPQHF

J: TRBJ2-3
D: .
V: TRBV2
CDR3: CASSDRPDTQYF

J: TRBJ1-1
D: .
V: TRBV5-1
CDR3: CASSFGSVGTEAFF

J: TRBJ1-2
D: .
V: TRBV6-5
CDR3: CASKEGLDYGYTF

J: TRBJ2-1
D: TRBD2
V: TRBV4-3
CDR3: CASSQEVAGGVHEQFF